Listed below are T cell receptor beta chains from one sample, sequenced in a study of blood T cell repertoires in COVID-19. TCRdb's table, derived via immunoSEQ multiplex PCR, lists solely in-frame clones and lacks some. The sample contains 250,000 to 350,000 clones, over 85% of which appear only once. The sequencing sample was made of PBMCs or T cells enriched from blood (not recorded which). The receptors come from a man aged 55-75 years who had recovered from COVID-19. The CDR3 runs from the conserved cysteine through the conserved F or W. D genes are given only for firm matches. For some rows the clone size is stated as once, few or many, or as a class when expanded; others skip it.

j_call	v_call	clone_size	d_call	cdr3_nt	cdr3_aa
TRBJ1-1	TRBV7-2	.	.	TGTGCCAGCAGCTTAGGACATATAGTAACTTTCTTT	CASSLGHIVTFF
TRBJ2-5	TRBV15	.	TRBD2	TGTGCCACCAGGGATAGCGGGGGGGCGCGAGAGACCCAGTACTTC	CATRDSGGARETQYF
TRBJ1-1	TRBV4-1	.	.	TGCGCCAGCAGCCAAGATAGTCGTCTTGTGAACACTGAAGCTTTCTTT	CASSQDSRLVNTEAFF
TRBJ2-2	TRBV7-9	.	.	TGTGCCAGCAGCACACTAGCAAACACCGGGGAGCTGTTTTTT	CASSTLANTGELFF
TRBJ1-3	TRBV12-3/TRBV12-4	.	.	TGTGCCACCGGGGTTGGAAACACCATATATTTT	CATGVGNTIYF
TRBJ2-7	TRBV5-1	.	.	TGCGCCAGCAGCTTTTCCTTTGGGGCTGCGAACTACGAGCAGTACTTC	CASSFSFGAANYEQYF
TRBJ2-3	TRBV4-3	.	.	TGCGCCAGCAGCCGAGGGTTTGGGGGGAACACAGATACGCAGTATTTT	CASSRGFGGNTDTQYF
TRBJ2-3	TRBV24-1	.	.	TGTGCCACCAGTGAAGTGGGGGGTTTTGAGGTGGGCGCAGATACGCAGTATTTT	CATSEVGGFEVGADTQYF
TRBJ1-2	TRBV28	.	.	TGTGCCAGCAGTTTGGACAGCTGGTACACCTTC	CASSLDSWYTF
TRBJ1-2	TRBV27	.	.	TGTGCCAGCCGACCTAGGCAGGGCGGTTACTATGGCTACACCTTC	CASRPRQGGYYGYTF
TRBJ2-2	TRBV10-1	.	TRBD1	TGCGCCAGCCCGAAACGACAGGGTTCGAACACCGGGGAGCTGTTTTTT	CASPKRQGSNTGELFF
TRBJ1-6	TRBV30	.	.	TGTGCCTGGAGTGTGGTCCTAGGTTATAATTCACCCCTCCACTTT	CAWSVVLGYNSPLHF
TRBJ2-5	TRBV10-3	.	TRBD2	TGTGCCATCAGTGAGTCTGGCGGGGGACAAGAGACCCAGTACTTC	CAISESGGGQETQYF
TRBJ1-1	TRBV6-5	.	.	TGTGCCAGCATATCCCCAGGGAACACTGAAGCTTTCTTT	CASISPGNTEAFF
TRBJ1-5	TRBV6-5	.	TRBD1	TGTGCCAGCAGTCGCGGGACAGTGGGCAATCAGCCCCAGCATTTT	CASSRGTVGNQPQHF
TRBJ1-6	TRBV27	.	TRBD1	TGTGCCAGCAGTTTGGGACAGCCCAATTCACCCCTCCACTTT	CASSLGQPNSPLHF
TRBJ2-1	TRBV7-9	.	TRBD2	TGTGCCAGCAGCCCTAGCGGGGGAAACTACAATGAGCAGTTCTTC	CASSPSGGNYNEQFF
TRBJ1-2	TRBV20-1	.	.	TGCAGTGCGGAAGAGGGTGGAGGCTACACCTTC	CSAEEGGGYTF
TRBJ2-7	TRBV13	.	TRBD2	TGTGCCAGCAGCTTAGAGGCGGGAGGGTCCGGCGAGCAGTACTTC	CASSLEAGGSGEQYF
TRBJ2-1	TRBV9	.	TRBD1	TGTGCCAGCAGCGCCAGGGGGAGCTCCTACAATGAGCAGTTCTTC	CASSARGSSYNEQFF
TRBJ1-1	TRBV3-1/TRBV3-2	.	.	TGTGCCAGCAGCCAGGGGGGTGGGACCACTGAAGCTTTCTTT	CASSQGGGTTEAFF
TRBJ1-1	TRBV20-1	.	.	TGCAGTGCTAGTCCCTTGGCCATGAACACTGAAGCTTTCTTT	CSASPLAMNTEAFF
TRBJ2-1	TRBV24-1	.	TRBD1	TGTGCCACCTCCTCGGGACAGAGCTCCTACAATGAGCAGTTCTTC	CATSSGQSSYNEQFF
TRBJ2-5	TRBV11-1	few	.	TGTGCCAGCAGCTCCGGAGCACTATGGGAGACCCAGTACTTC	CASSSGALWETQYF
TRBJ2-1	TRBV6-1	.	.	TGTGCCAGCAGTGAATTCTCTTTGCGTGAGCAGTTCTTC	CASSEFSLREQFF
TRBJ1-1	TRBV5-5	once	.	TGTGCCAGCAGGTGGGGAGCGGGCACTGAAGCTTTCTTT	CASRWGAGTEAFF
TRBJ1-3	TRBV25-1	.	.	TGTGCCACCTCCCCCTCTGGAAACACCATATATTTT	CATSPSGNTIYF
TRBJ2-7	TRBV11-2	.	TRBD1	TGTGCCAGCAGCTTAGAAGGGACAGGGGCCGAGCAGTACTTC	CASSLEGTGAEQYF
TRBJ2-5	TRBV11-2	once	.	TGTGCCAGTCTCCACAGGGATCGGGAGACCCAGTACTTC	CASLHRDRETQYF
TRBJ1-1	TRBV6-6	.	.	TGTGCCAGCAGTTACTTGGGGGGCACTGAAGCTTTCTTT	CASSYLGGTEAFF
TRBJ1-1	TRBV19	.	TRBD1	TGTGCCAGTGCGACAGGGTTGAGCACTGAAGCTTTCTTT	CASATGLSTEAFF
TRBJ1-6	TRBV7-9	.	.	TGTGCCAGCAGCGCCTGGGCAGCGAGGGACTATTCACCCCTCCACTTT	CASSAWAARDYSPLHF
TRBJ2-3	TRBV7-6	.	TRBD2	TGTGCCAGCAGCTTCGGGGGGGGCCGCACAGATACGCAGTATTTT	CASSFGGGRTDTQYF
TRBJ2-5	TRBV4-2	.	.	TGTGCCAGCAGCCAAGAGCACTCTTTAAGTTCCCAGTACTTC	CASSQEHSLSSQYF
TRBJ2-1	TRBV11-3	.	TRBD1	TGTGCCAGCAGCCCGCGACAGGGCTCCTACAATGAGCAGTTCTTC	CASSPRQGSYNEQFF
TRBJ2-1	TRBV28	.	TRBD2	TGTGCCAGCAGTTATGGACTAGCGGGAGGACGGCCCTACAATGAGCAGTTCTTC	CASSYGLAGGRPYNEQFF
TRBJ1-5	TRBV30	once	TRBD1	TGTGCCTGGAGTAGGAACAGGGGAAGCAATCAGCCCCAGCATTTT	CAWSRNRGSNQPQHF
TRBJ2-1	TRBV7-6	.	TRBD2	TGTGCCAGCAGCTTAGGTGCTAGCGGGGGGTCGAGCTCCTACAATGAGCAGTTCTTC	CASSLGASGGSSSYNEQFF
TRBJ2-2	TRBV4-1	.	TRBD1	TGCGCCAGCAGCCAAAATCCGGGACAGGGGGTGATGAACACCGGGGAGCTGTTTTTT	CASSQNPGQGVMNTGELFF
TRBJ2-7	TRBV2	.	.	TGTGCCAGCAGTGGGACAGTCTCCTACGAGCAGTACTTC	CASSGTVSYEQYF
TRBJ2-4	TRBV6-6	.	TRBD1	TGTGCCAGCAGTTACTTTTCAGGGGGAAACATTCAGTACTTC	CASSYFSGGNIQYF
TRBJ1-5	TRBV7-2	.	TRBD1	TGTGCCAGCAGGGGACAGGGGGCTTTTCAGCCCCAGCATTTT	CASRGQGAFQPQHF
TRBJ1-5	TRBV21-1	once	.	TGTGCCAGCAGCAAATCTCGGGTTAGCAATCAGCCCCAGCATTTT	CASSKSRVSNQPQHF
TRBJ1-2	TRBV6-5	.	.	TGTGCCAGCAGTTACTCGACGGGGGGCGGAGGCTACACCTTC	CASSYSTGGGGYTF
TRBJ2-4	TRBV4-1	.	.	TGCGCCAGCAGCCAAGTCCAGGGTGTCGGAAACATTCAGTACTTC	CASSQVQGVGNIQYF
TRBJ1-1	TRBV5-1	.	.	TGCGCCAGCAGCTTGGGGGGAGTGAACACTGAAGCTTTCTTT	CASSLGGVNTEAFF
TRBJ1-4	TRBV14	.	.	TGTGCCAGCAGCTCCAGGGGCGAGCAACTGTTTTTT	CASSSRGEQLFF
TRBJ1-2	TRBV19	.	TRBD1	TGTGCCAGTAGTCCGGGACAGGGATTCTATGGCTACACCTTC	CASSPGQGFYGYTF
TRBJ2-7	TRBV11-2	.	.	TGTGCCAGCACCGGACACCACCACTCCTACGAGCAGTACTTC	CASTGHHHSYEQYF
TRBJ2-7	TRBV10-2	.	TRBD2	TGCGCCAGCTGTTATGGGGGGGTGGGCGAGGGAAACGAGCAGTACTTC	CASCYGGVGEGNEQYF